The clone carrying this T cell receptor beta chain was seen more than once but under ten times. The antigen is unknown. This sample stems from a study of shared clonotypes between healthy human individuals. The wider study: Each donor contributed plates that comprised three CD4 naive, three CD4 memory, two CD8 naive and one CD8 memory.

The repertoire was sequenced with immunoSEQ multiplex PCR; TCRdb's copy has only in-frame clones and lacks some. In the table there are approximately 940,000 clones, about three quarters of which are singletons. Germline assignment: CDR1 KGHSH and CDR2 LQKENI. The CDR3 spans 16 residues. V was clipped by 4 bases and J by 0 bases, with 16 bases between them. The study, taken as a whole, reports: In a few donors, approximately 5% of naive CD4 clonotypes appeared in common.

The TCR comes from a man between 18 and 35 years old in good health. The chain couples TRBV18 to TRBJ2-7, with D maybe TRBD1 (6 bases). The sequencing sample was made of memory CD4+ T cells sorted from blood. As to subset: CD45RA-negative fraction. The CDR3 bases are TGTGCCAGCTCACGCTCCCCAGGGGTTCCCTCCTACGAGCAGTACTTC. This encodes CASSRSPGVPSYEQYF.